This T cell receptor beta chain was identified during a study of T cells after posttransplantation cyclophosphamide (dated by TCRdb to 2016 to 2018). Concerning the study at large: The study tracked T cell repertoire reconstitution by TRB sequencing after myeloablative bone marrow transplantation using posttransplantation cyclophosphamide as GVHD prophylaxis. Antigen receptor sequencing was done on samples from about 38 PTCy-treated patients and from about 17 related bone marrow donors of those patients. Blood from all 30 or so PTCy patients with 1-year posttransplant specimens was subjected to TRB sequencing. TRB sequencing was also done on up to 3 additional blood samples from 2 to 5.2 years after transplant in 3 patients, and on pretransplant blood from 4 patients. Because TRA and TRB clonality correlated tightly in roughly nine samples, later TCR analyses were limited to TRB. Public TRB sequences were checked against a database of over 3,500 sequences associated with responses to pathogens, tumor antigens, self-antigens and alloantigens. Study-wide conclusions, independent of this receptor: Across 40 to 55 patients, TRB clonality was highly associated with recipient CMV seropositivity and CMV reactivation, and diversity in PTCy patients was similar to diversity in CNI/methotrexate controls. Donor-recipient similarity was low at 1-2 months but rose over the first year, and later blood repertoires were often dominated by donor CD8+ memory clones. The TRB repertoires of T cells infiltrating skin or GI tract showed only limited overlap with the TRB repertoires of T cells in blood.

Peripheral blood samples were provided by related bone marrow donors on the day of marrow donation. Peripheral blood and bone marrow mononuclear cells were isolated by Ficoll-Hypaque density centrifugation and were cryopreserved. V sheds 5 bases and J sheds 0 bases, leaving 14 bases between their ends. For CDR1 and CDR2, the germline V gene lists SGHRS and YFSETQ. Counted from cysteine to phenylalanine, this CDR3 has 15 amino acids. Here the CDR3 DNA is all that survives: 45 bases in frame from base 1. Genomic DNA was used for TRB sequencing, which was performed with the immunoSEQ assay at survey resolution or with the hsTCRB kit. Under the source paper's analysis protocol: The immunoSEQ software handled the initial read processing, while the LymphoSeq R package was used for the repertoire analyses. For each TRB dataset, clonality was calculated as 1 minus normalized Shannon entropy, and the Gini coefficient was computed as well. Phenotypes of unsorted samples were inferred by mapping TRB sequences from sorted subsets of the recipient or donor onto the same recipient's unsorted samples. TCRdb took this table from immuneACCESS and kept in-frame rearrangements with V and J called. Such tables lack part of the clones; where checked against another copy, unresolved V genes explain under half of the gap, and the rest is unexplained. From that table come the V and J calls and clone size; the DNA was used to work out D and trimming. Across this sample, 35,000 to 55,000 clones were tabulated and none appeared just once. The ten top clones hold about 2% of the sample.

This clone was counted many times. Its antigen is currently not known. Per-base quality was not reported, and no clone a single base away is much larger than it. Recombination joined TRBV5-1 with TRBJ1-1; no D gene can be assigned with confidence. The origin of this receptor is a man in his forties in good health, CMV-negative, and a related stem cell transplant donor. What was sequenced was PBMCs. The CDR3 sequence is CASRTEDGMNTEAFF. The nucleotides read TGCGCCAGCAGAACTGAGGACGGGATGAACACTGAAGCTTTCTTT.